The 24 T cell receptor beta chains in this list originate from one sample, sequenced in a study of cytomegalovirus exposure and HLA in healthy donors. The primer mix had 60 Vbeta and 13 Jbeta primers. Profiled with immunoSEQ multiplex PCR; TCRdb holds only in-frame clones, not every one. The sample includes about 54,000 clones, 82% of them seen just once. The sample comprised PBMCs. These receptors were collected from a woman aged 18 to 35 in good health and CMV-seronegative.

This clone came up once. The chain employs TRBV19 and TRBJ2-3; 10 bases agree with TRBD2. The CDR3 contains 16 residues. Germline trimming cut 6 bases from V and 2 bases from J; bases unmatched to any gene: 8. Germline loops: CDR1 LNHDA, CDR2 SQIVND (reference sequence). CDR3 protein: CASSRTGTSVTDTQYF. CDR3 sequence (DNA): TGTGCCAGTAGCAGGACCGGGACTAGCGTCACAGATACGCAGTATTTT.

V and J are TRBV9 and TRBJ2-5; 8 nucleotides align to TRBD1. The CDR3 consists of 13 residues. Germline loops: CDR1 SGDLS, CDR2 YYNGEE. Unmatched junction bases numbered 3, after V lost 3 bases and J lost 5 bases. The CDR3 region has the DNA TGTGCCAGCAGCGGAACAGGGGGGGAGACCCAGTACTTC. It yields the protein CASSGTGGETQYF.

The J gene is TRBJ2-5, the V gene TRBV2; 7 bases match TRBD2. The J segment lost 8 bases and the V segment lost 5 bases, leaving 14 bases of the junction unmatched. Germline CDR1 is SNHLY and CDR2 is FYNNEI. The CDR3 consists of 15 residues. The CDR3 bases are TGTGCCAGCAGTTCTTCCGGGGGAGGGATGGAAACCCAGTACTTC. Its translation: CASSSSGGGMETQYF.

The chain joins TRBV6-1 to TRBJ2-1; 10 nucleotides match TRBD2. Per the germline V gene, CDR1 is MNHNS and CDR2 is SASEGT. The CDR3 runs to 15 residues. V trimming: 2 bases; J trimming: 6 bases; junction bases outside the gene matches: 4. The CDR3 DNA reads TGTGCCAGCAGTGAAAGCGGACTAGCGGTCAATGAGCAGTTCTTC. Translating it yields CASSESGLAVNEQFF.

The chain uses TRBV6-5 and TRBJ2-7, with unresolved D. With 0 bases removed from V and 0 bases from J, the gap between germline ends came to 9 bases. The CDR3 length is 15 residues. Looked up from germline, CDR1 is MNHEY and CDR2 is SVGAGI. CDR3 nucleotides: TGTGCCAGCAGTTACTCGGTTGCTAGCTCCTACGAGCAGTACTTC. Protein: CASSYSVASSYEQYF.

This clone was counted only a few times. V gene TRBV4-1 combines with J gene TRBJ1-1, with 7 bases fitting TRBD1. Looked up from germline, CDR1 is MGHRA and CDR2 is YSYEKL. CDR3 length: 14 residues. The ends lost 4 bases at V and 4 bases at J; junction bases unmatched: 6. The CDR3 loop reads CASSRNPGGTEAFF. The CDR3 bases are TGCGCCAGCAGCCGCAACCCAGGGGGCACTGAAGCTTTCTTT.

The gene calls are TRBV15 and TRBJ2-3, with 13 bases fitting TRBD2. This CDR3 spans 16 amino acids. Germline trimming cut 5 bases from V and 5 bases from J; bases unmatched to any gene: 7. Germline loops: CDR1 LNHNV, CDR2 YYDKDF (reference sequence). CDR3 region: CATSARLAGGIDTQYF. DNA for the CDR3: TGTGCCACCAGCGCCCGACTAGCGGGAGGAATAGATACGCAGTATTTT.

This sequence joins TRBV4-1 and TRBJ1-5; D unclear. The CDR3 is 14 residues long. Germline values: CDR1 MGHRA, CDR2 YSYEKL. With 4 bases removed from V and 0 bases from J, the gap between germline ends came to 7 bases. The CDR3, as DNA: TGCGCCAGCAGCCCGACATCTAGCAATCAGCCCCAGCATTTT. Encoded protein: CASSPTSSNQPQHF.

This clone was recorded once. The chain has TRBV28 and TRBJ2-5; 11 positions match TRBD2. The V segment lost 7 bases and the J segment 4 bases; nucleotides outside the gene matches: 11. CDR3 length: 16 residues. In germline, CDR1 is MDHEN, CDR2 SYDVKM. The CDR3 is CASTPPSGRWGETQYF. CDR3 coding DNA: TGTGCCAGCACCCCCCCTAGCGGGAGGTGGGGAGAGACCCAGTACTTC.

The sample holds a few counts of this clone. The CDR3 here is CASSLAWDRGLKEKLFF. The CDR3 DNA sequence: TGTGCCAGCAGCTTAGCGTGGGACAGGGGGCTGAAGGAAAAACTGTTTTTT. The chain is built from TRBV7-6 and TRBJ1-4, with 12 bases fitting TRBD1. Trimming took 0 bases from V and 8 from J; bases not matched to a gene: 7. Germline CDR1 is SGHVS and CDR2 is FNYEAQ. This CDR3 has 17 amino acids.

The V call is TRBV7-2, the J call TRBJ1-5; possible D gene TRBD1, 5 bases. The V end was cut by 1 base, the J end by 7 bases, with 11 bases between. Looked up from germline, CDR1 is SGHTA and CDR2 is FQGNSA. The CDR3 sequence is 14 residues long. CDR3 residues: CASSLGGAWQPQHF. In nucleotides, the CDR3 is TGTGCCAGCAGCTTAGGCGGGGCTTGGCAGCCCCAGCATTTT.

This clone was counted once. This chain uses TRBV29-1 with TRBJ1-1; 12 nucleotides agree with TRBD1. This CDR3 has 14 residues. In germline, CDR1 is SQVTM, CDR2 ANQGSEA. V lost 8 bases to trimming and J lost 5 bases; unmatched junction nucleotides: 9. The CDR3: CSTGTGGYRTEAFF. In DNA, the CDR3 is TGCAGCACGGGGACAGGGGGCTACAGAACTGAAGCTTTCTTT.

The chain couples TRBV5-4 to TRBJ2-7; TRBD2 is a possible D gene (6 bases). Germline CDR1 reads SGHNT; CDR2 reads YYREEE (reference sequence). CDR3 length: 15 residues. Trimming took 4 bases from V and 2 from J, leaving 16 bases between them. CDR3 coding DNA: TGTGCCAGCAGCCGGTGGGGGGACCACACCTACGAGCAGTACTTC. This encodes CASSRWGDHTYEQYF.

The chain employs TRBV14 and TRBJ2-7; possible D gene TRBD2, 6 bases. This CDR3 comprises 13 residues. Between the trimmed V and J ends, which lost 1 base and 8 bases, there was a span of 12 bases. The germline V gene has CDR1 SGHDN and CDR2 FVKESK. CDR3 sequence: CASSQAVGGKQYF. CDR3 DNA sequence: TGTGCCAGCAGCCAAGCGGTCGGAGGGAAGCAGTACTTC. Full variable domain (rest looked up from reference TRBV14 and TRBJ2-7): EAGVTQFPSHSVIEKGQTVTLRCDPISGHDNLYWYRRVMGKEIKFLLHFVKESKQDESGMPNNRFLAERTGGTYSTLKVQPAELEDSGVYFCASSQAVGGKQYFGPGTRLTVT.

This clone appeared a single time. The rearrangement uses TRBV27 and TRBJ2-1; 7 bases are shared with TRBD1. Germline lookup yields CDR1 MNHEY and CDR2 SMNVEV (reference sequence). The CDR3 spans 17 residues. J lost 0 bases, V lost 2 bases, and 7 bases had no gene match. The CDR3 nucleotides are TGTGCCAGCAGTTTAAGTTCCGGGACAGTCTCCTACAATGAGCAGTTCTTC. This codes for CASSLSSGTVSYNEQFF.

The gene calls are TRBV29-1 and TRBJ1-5; D might be TRBD1 (6 bases). The CDR3 totals 14 residues. Germline CDR1 SQVTM, CDR2 ANQGSEA. Between the trimmed V and J ends, which lost 6 bases and 0 bases, there was a span of 12 bases. The CDR3 bases are TGCAGCGTCGTTAACAGGGATAGCAATCAGCCCCAGCATTTT. Its translation is CSVVNRDSNQPQHF.

The chain recombines TRBV5-1 with TRBJ2-7; 7 nucleotides agree with TRBD2. The CDR3 has 13 amino acids. Germline CDR1 reads SGHRS; CDR2 reads YFSETQ. The ends lost 5 bases at V and 7 bases at J; junction bases unmatched: 9. CDR3 in DNA: TGCGCCAGCAGGGATTCTCAGGGAGGGGAGCAGTACTTC. Amino acids: CASRDSQGGEQYF.

The chain recombines TRBV6-6 with TRBJ1-1; possible D gene TRBD1, 5 bases. Germline V gene data show CDR1 as MNHNY and CDR2 as SVGAGI (reference sequence). This CDR3 is 14 amino acids long. V was clipped by 0 bases and J by 8 bases, with 13 bases between them. The CDR3: CASSYSPGQLEAFF. The CDR3 DNA reads as TGTGCCAGCAGTTACTCTCCCGGACAACTCGAAGCTTTCTTT.

The chain joins TRBV27 to TRBJ2-1; 9 positions agree with TRBD2. Looked up from germline, CDR1 is MNHEY and CDR2 is SMNVEV (reference sequence). This CDR3 is 14 amino acids long. After removal of 2 bases from V and 8 bases from J, the junction contained 4 bases not matched to a gene. The chain's CDR3 is CASSLGTSIDEQFF. The DNA of the CDR3 is TGTGCCAGCAGTTTAGGGACTAGCATCGATGAGCAGTTCTTC.

This clone was picked up a small number of times. V and J are TRBV7-3 and TRBJ2-1, with 11 nucleotides matching TRBD1. This CDR3 region has 16 residues. With 0 bases clipped from V and 9 bases from J, the junction kept 7 bases outside the gene matches. Germline V gene data show CDR1 as SGHTA and CDR2 as FQGTGA. This CDR3 is CASSLTYGQGAGEQFF. CDR3 DNA sequence: TGTGCCAGCAGCTTAACGTACGGACAGGGGGCGGGTGAGCAGTTCTTC.

This clone was seen just once. The rearrangement uses TRBV7-2 and TRBJ2-1; TRBD2 is a possible D gene (7 bases). Per the germline V gene, CDR1 is SGHTA and CDR2 is FQGNSA. Trimming stripped 5 bases from V and 4 bases from J, with 21 bases between. CDR3 length equals 17 residues. Here the CDR3 reads CASSGGGGRPFYNEQFF. Here the CDR3 DNA reads TGTGCCAGCAGCGGGGGAGGGGGGAGGCCCTTTTACAATGAGCAGTTCTTC.

The V gene is TRBV7-8, the J gene TRBJ2-1; maybe TRBD2 (6 bases). The V end lost 4 bases, the J end lost 0 bases, and 16 bases lay between the germline ends. The CDR3 is 17 residues long. Germline loops: CDR1 SGHVS, CDR2 FQNEAQ. The DNA for the CDR3 is TGTGCCAGCAGCTCAACTCCCGGAGGGTACTCCTACAATGAGCAGTTCTTC. Residues: CASSSTPGGYSYNEQFF.

This rearrangement joins TRBV9 to TRBJ2-2; TRBD2 matches at 7 bases. CDR3 length: 16 residues. Germline CDR1 SGDLS, CDR2 YYNGEE. V lost 4 bases, J lost 3 bases, and 9 bases stayed unmatched. The CDR3 sequence is CASSPWGGTDTGELFF. CDR3 sequence (DNA): TGTGCCAGCAGCCCTTGGGGAGGGACTGACACCGGGGAGCTGTTTTTT.

The chain carries TRBV28 and TRBJ1-5; the D is unclear. Trimming removed 3 bases at V and 0 bases at J, with 6 bases between. Germline values: CDR1 MDHEN, CDR2 SYDVKM. This CDR3 spans 14 amino acids. As DNA, the CDR3 is TGTGCCAGCAGTTTCCTCTATAGCAATCAGCCCCAGCATTTT. Its protein is CASSFLYSNQPQHF.